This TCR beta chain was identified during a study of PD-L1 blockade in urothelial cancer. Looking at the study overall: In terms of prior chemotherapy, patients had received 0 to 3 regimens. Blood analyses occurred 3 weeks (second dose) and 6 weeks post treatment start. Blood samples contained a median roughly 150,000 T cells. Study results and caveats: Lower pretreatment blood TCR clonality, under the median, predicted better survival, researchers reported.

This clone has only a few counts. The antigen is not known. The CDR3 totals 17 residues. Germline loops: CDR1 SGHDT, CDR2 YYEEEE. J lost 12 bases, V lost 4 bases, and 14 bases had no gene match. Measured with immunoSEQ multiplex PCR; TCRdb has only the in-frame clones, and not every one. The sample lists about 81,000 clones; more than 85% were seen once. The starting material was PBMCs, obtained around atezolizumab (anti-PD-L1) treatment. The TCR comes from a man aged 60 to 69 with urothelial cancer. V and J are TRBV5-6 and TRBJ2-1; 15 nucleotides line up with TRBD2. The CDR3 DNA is TGTGCCAGCAGCCCCCGGACTAGCGGGAGGGTCTTTCGAGGGCAGTTCTTC. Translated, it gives CASSPRTSGRVFRGQFF.